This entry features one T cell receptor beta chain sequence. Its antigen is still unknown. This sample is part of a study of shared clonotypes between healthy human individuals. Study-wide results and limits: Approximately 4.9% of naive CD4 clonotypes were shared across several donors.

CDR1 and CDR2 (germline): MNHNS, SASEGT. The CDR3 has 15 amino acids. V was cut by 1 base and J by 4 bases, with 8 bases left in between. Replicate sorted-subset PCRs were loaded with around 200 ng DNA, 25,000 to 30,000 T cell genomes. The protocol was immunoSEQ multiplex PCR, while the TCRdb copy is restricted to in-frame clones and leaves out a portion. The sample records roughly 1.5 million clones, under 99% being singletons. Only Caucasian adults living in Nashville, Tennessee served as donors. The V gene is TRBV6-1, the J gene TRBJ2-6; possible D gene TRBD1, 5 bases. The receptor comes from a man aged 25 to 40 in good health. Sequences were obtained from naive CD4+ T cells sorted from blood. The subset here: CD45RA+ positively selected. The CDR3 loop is CASSEVGAGANVLTF. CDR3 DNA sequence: TGTGCCAGCAGTGAAGTTGGGGCCGGGGCCAACGTCCTGACTTTC.